This T cell receptor (beta chain) is from a study of T cells in Graves' hyperthyroidism and ophthalmopathy. Whole-study findings and limits: The majority of expanded thyroid clonotypes above 0.001 also appeared in blood.

The study left out patients who had uncontrolled infection, other autoimmune disease, pregnancy or lactation. Orbital computed tomography and thyroid ultrasound, together with serum TRAb and thyroxine and clinical symptoms, were used for diagnoses. Researchers took RNA transcripts and amplified the TCR beta CDR3 regions from them. HTBI primers were used for first-round RT-PCR of the TCR CDR3. Using its own MiXCR run on the multiplex PCR reads, TCRdb lists one record per CDR3 protein. The sample yields a few hundred thousand distinct CDR3 sequences, about a sixth seen once. This clonotype was picked up many times. Its cognate antigen is unknown. The source is a woman aged 60-75 years with Graves' ophthalmopathy. The sample consisted of blood.

The CDR3 bases are TGCAGCGTTGAAGGGCGGATCGGGGCAGTTGCTTTCTTT. Translation gives CSVEGRIGAVAFF. This chain joins TRBV29-1 and TRBJ1-1, with D possibly TRBD1 on 5 matching bases. Germline CDR1 and CDR2: SQVTM and ANQGSEA. Trimming left V 1 base short and J 11 bases short, with 17 bases between. This CDR3 is built from 13 residues.